This T cell receptor (beta chain) was obtained from a study of blood T cell repertoires in COVID-19. Study-level background: Whether acute or convalescent, the COVID-19 samples came from the United States, Italy and Spain. Sources were T cells, B-cell-depleted T cells, or PBMCs; the material itself was cDNA or gDNA.

Trimming cost V 3 bases and J 3 bases; bases outside gene matches: 4. CDR3 length equals 16 residues. CDR1 and CDR2 from the germline V gene are LNHNV and YYDKDF (reference sequence). In the authors' workflow: The assay estimated nucleated cells by amplifying reference gene primers. Using immunoSEQ multiplex PCR, the repertoire was profiled, and TCRdb retains in-frame clones only, with some absent. V, J and clone size reflect that table, while D and trimming were determined from the DNA. The profile shows 25,000 to 30,000 clones, roughly 90% of them singletons. The material sequenced was peripheral blood. The V gene is TRBV15, the J gene TRBJ2-5, with 13 bases identical to TRBD2. The sequence was collected from a human donor in a cohort sampled during active COVID-19. The CDR3 reads CATSRGLAGFEETQYF. CDR3 in DNA: TGTGCCACCAGCAGGGGACTAGCGGGATTTGAAGAGACCCAGTACTTC.